This T cell receptor beta chain stems from a study of T cell responses to AZD1222 COVID-19 vaccine. V lost 0 bases, J lost 6 bases, and 10 bases lay in between. This CDR3 has 14 residues. The germline gives CDR1 SGHTA, CDR2 FQGNSA. TCRdb keeps only in-frame clones here, not all; method: immunoSEQ multiplex PCR. The profile shows over 130,000 clones, around 89% of them singletons. The starting material was peripheral blood, obtained 28 days after the second AZD1222 dose. This chain links TRBV7-2 with TRBJ2-3, with D tentatively TRBD1 or TRBD2 (5 bases each). This receptor was obtained from an adult who received the AZD1222 COVID-19 vaccine. CDR3 nucleotide sequence: TGTGCCAGCAGCTTAGCGGGGGTGCCGGATACGCAGTATTTT. It codes for CASSLAGVPDTQYF.